The clone carrying this T cell receptor beta chain was recorded many times. Its antigen is unknown. All TCR cDNA molecules were individually tagged with a unique molecular identifier. TCRdb called the 5' RACE reads again in MiXCR, with one record for every CDR3 protein. The sample contains over 25,000 distinct CDR3 sequences, approximately 6.9% of which appear only once. These data belong to a study of spatial heterogeneity in lung cancer. Across the whole study: Alpha-chain sequences were detected in numbers that were consistently lower than beta-chain sequences. More than eight raw reads, on average, carried each unique TCR and UMI combination.

Study observations and caveats: Tracking of tumor mutation counts was seen in expanded intratumoral alpha and beta TCR counts.

Germline V lookup: CDR1 DFQATT, CDR2 SNEGSKA (reference sequence). CDR3 length: 13 residues. With 5 bases removed from V and 3 bases from J, the gap between germline ends came to 14 bases. Indicated time point: sample taken at primary tumor resection. The input material, whole RNA from tumor, nontumor lung or frozen PBMC, was sequenced unsorted. Sequenced material: lung tumor tissue, taken at surgery. The TCR comes from a male donor with early-stage non-small cell lung cancer. The chain links TRBV20-1 to TRBJ2-7; D may be TRBD1 (5 bases). CDR3 nucleotides: TGCAGTGCTGAAAACGGACATCTCTACGAGCAGTACTTC. As protein: CSAENGHLYEQYF.